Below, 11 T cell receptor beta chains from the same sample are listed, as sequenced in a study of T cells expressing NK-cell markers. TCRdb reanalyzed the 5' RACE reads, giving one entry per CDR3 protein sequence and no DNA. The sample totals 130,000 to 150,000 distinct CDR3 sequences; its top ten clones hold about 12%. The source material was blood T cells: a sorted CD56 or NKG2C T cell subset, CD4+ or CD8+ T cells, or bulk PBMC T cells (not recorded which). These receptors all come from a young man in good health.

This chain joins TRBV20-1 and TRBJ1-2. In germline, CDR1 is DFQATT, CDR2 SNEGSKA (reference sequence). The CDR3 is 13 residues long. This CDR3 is CSARDSNNYGYTF.

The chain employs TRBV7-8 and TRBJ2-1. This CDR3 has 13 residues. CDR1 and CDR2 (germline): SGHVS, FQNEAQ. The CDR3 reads CASSGGRYNEQFF.

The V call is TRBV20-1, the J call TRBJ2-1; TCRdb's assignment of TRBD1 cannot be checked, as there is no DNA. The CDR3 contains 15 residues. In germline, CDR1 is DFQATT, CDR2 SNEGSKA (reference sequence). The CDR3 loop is CSARDLTGQGGEQFF.

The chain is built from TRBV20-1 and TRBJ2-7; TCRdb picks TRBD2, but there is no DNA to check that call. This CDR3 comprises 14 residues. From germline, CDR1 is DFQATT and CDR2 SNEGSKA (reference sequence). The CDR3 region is CSGVAGDPYYEQYF.

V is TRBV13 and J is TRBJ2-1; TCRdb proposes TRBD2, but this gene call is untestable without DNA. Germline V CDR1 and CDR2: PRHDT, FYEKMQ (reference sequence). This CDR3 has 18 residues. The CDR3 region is CASSPGLAGGSYYNEQFF.

The CDR3 sequence is CASNVGINEKLFF. The chain employs TRBV25-1 and TRBJ1-4. The germline gives CDR1 MGHDK, CDR2 SYGVNS. This CDR3 comprises 13 residues. Full variable domain (remainder filled in from reference TRBV25-1 and TRBJ1-4): EADIYQTPRYLVIGTGKKITLECSQTMGHDKMYWYQQDPGMELHLIHYSYGVNSTEKGDLSSESTVSRIRTEHFPLTLESARPSHTSQYLCASNVGINEKLFFGSGTQLSVL.

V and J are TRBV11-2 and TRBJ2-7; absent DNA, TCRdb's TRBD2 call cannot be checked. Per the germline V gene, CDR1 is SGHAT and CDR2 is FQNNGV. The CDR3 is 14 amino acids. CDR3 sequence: CASSSPGLGSEQYF.

The CDR3 spells CASSLPGQAHEQYF. V and J are TRBV28 and TRBJ2-7; the TCRdb D gene call, TRBD1, has no DNA to confirm it. The CDR3 has 14 residues. Germline-derived CDR1 and CDR2 are MDHEN and SYDVKM.

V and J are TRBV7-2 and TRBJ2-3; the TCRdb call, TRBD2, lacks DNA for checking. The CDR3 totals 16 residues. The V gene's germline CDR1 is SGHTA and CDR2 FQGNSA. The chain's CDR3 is CASSRLAGGNTDTQYF.

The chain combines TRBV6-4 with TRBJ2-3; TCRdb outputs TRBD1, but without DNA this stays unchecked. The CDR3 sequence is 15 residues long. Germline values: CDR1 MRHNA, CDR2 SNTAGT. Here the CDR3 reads CASSLGQGASDTQYF.

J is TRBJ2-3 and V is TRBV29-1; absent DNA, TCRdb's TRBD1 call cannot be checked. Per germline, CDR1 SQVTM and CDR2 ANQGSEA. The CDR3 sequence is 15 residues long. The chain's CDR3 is CSAGTGGMSTDTQYF.